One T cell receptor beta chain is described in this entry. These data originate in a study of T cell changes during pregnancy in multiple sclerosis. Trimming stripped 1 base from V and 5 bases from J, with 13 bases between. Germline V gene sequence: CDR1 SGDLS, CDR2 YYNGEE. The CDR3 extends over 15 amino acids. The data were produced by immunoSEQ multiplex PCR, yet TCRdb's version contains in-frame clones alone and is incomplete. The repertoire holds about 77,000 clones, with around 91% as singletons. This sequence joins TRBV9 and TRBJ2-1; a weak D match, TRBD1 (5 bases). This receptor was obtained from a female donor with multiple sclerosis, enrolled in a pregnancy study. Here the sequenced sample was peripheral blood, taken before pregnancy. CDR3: CASSVLQGMDNEQFF. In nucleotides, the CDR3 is TGTGCCAGCAGCGTACTCCAGGGAATGGACAATGAGCAGTTCTTC. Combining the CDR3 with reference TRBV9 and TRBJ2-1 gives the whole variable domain DSGVTQTPKHLITATGQRVTLRCSPRSGDLSVYWYQQSLDQGLQFLIQYYNGEERAKGNILERFSAQQFPDLHSELNLSSLELGDSALYFCASSVLQGMDNEQFFGPGTRLTVL.